The TCR beta chain described here comes from a study of OX40 agonist ivuxolimab in advanced cancers. About the study as a whole: The costimulatory receptor OX40 (CD134) was targeted by ivuxolimab, a fully human IgG2 agonistic monoclonal antibody. The purpose of peripheral TCRbeta sequencing was to test whether ivuxolimab changed TCR sequence diversity and led to clonal T-cell expansion. Patients were allowed to have had prior anti-PD-1, anti-PD-L1 or anti-CTLA-4 therapy, and less than 45% of the dose-escalation patients had previously received checkpoint inhibitors. In the dose-escalation cohort, around four fifths of patients were male, and the mean age was around 65 years with a range of about 20 to 79. Intravenous ivuxolimab was administered to patients every 2 weeks at six dose levels: 0.01, 0.1, 0.3, 1.5, 3 and 10 mg/kg. The monotherapy dose-escalation portion (N = 52 patients) of the phase I ivuxolimab trial is reported in the paper. Three dose-escalation patients achieved partial responses, one with hepatocellular carcinoma and two with cutaneous melanoma. Of the approximately 54 patients in dose escalation, about 20 had hepatocellular carcinoma, about 15 had melanoma, 9 had renal cell carcinoma and 9 had head and neck cancer.

Genomic DNA was extracted from sorted cells for sequencing of the TCRbeta CDR3 region. The immunoSEQ Assay was used to sequence the TCRbeta CDR3 regions. TCRdb carries this immuneACCESS record with in-frame sequences only. Its versions omit some clonotypes, under half of them owing to an unresolved V gene in the studies checked, with the rest unexplained. Recorded for this sample are about 94,000 clones; over 75% of them occurred a single time. The leading ten clones occupy around 0.28% of the sample. Inclusive of the bounding cysteine and phenylalanine, the CDR3 is 14 residues long. Only the CDR3 region is kept as DNA, spanning 42 bases read in frame from base 1. The germline V gene encodes CDR1 KGHSY and CDR2 FQNENV. About this clone itself: The antigen it recognizes is unknown. One end of the junction does not line up with germline, which may come from a read error.

The trial excluded patients who had a history of autoimmune disease or who were on systemic immunosuppression. Peripheral blood for TCR sequencing was collected from all dose cohorts at baseline, on cycle 4 day 1, and on cycle 7 day 1. The samples were taken from a phase I, first-in-human, multicenter, open-label dose-escalation trial of ivuxolimab. The trial enrolled adults with locally advanced or metastatic head and neck squamous cell, hepatocellular, melanoma or renal cell carcinoma. Before TCR sequencing, CD4+ and CD8+ T cells were separately sorted from peripheral blood. Results and caveats for the whole study, not just this receptor: Partial responders in the 0.1-3.0 mg/kg groups had among the lowest normalized peripheral clonal expansion, especially among CD8+ T cells. At doses from 0.1 to 3.0 mg/kg, clonal expansion was seen in both CD4+ and CD8+ blood T cells between baseline and week 6. Low levels of normalized T-cell clonal expansion were also seen in some patients who did not respond. After ivuxolimab, more expanded clones were found on average in CD8+ T cells than in CD4+ T cells. Which antigens the clonally expanded peripheral T cells were specific for was not determined.

The sequence derives from an adult with an advanced solid tumor such as melanoma, head and neck, liver or kidney cancer. This specimen was CD4+ or CD8+ T cells sorted from blood, taken in a trial of the OX40 agonist ivuxolimab. This chain is built from TRBV16 and TRBJ2-7, and possibly TRBD2, on 6 matching bases. The sequenced DNA is TGTGCCAGCAGCCAATCGGGAGGCGCTGGGGTAGGGCACTTC. Translated, this is CASSQSGGAGVGHF.